What follows are 3 T cell receptor beta chains derived from one specimen sequenced in a study of neurological immune-mediated disorders. Each CDR3 protein gets one entry after TCRdb re-called the 5' RACE reads with MiXCR. The table has about 31,000 distinct CDR3 sequences, about an eighth seen once. As to time point: technical triplicate 2. The source material was CD4+ T cells from blood. The receptor set was obtained from a female donor with HTLV-1-associated myelopathy (HAM/TSP).

This clonotype was recorded at least ten times. The chain couples TRBV7-3 to TRBJ2-2, with D possibly TRBD1 on 6 matching bases. The CDR3 spans 15 residues. Germline CDR1 SGHTA, CDR2 FQGTGA. The V end lost 0 bases, the J end lost 5 bases, and 10 bases lay between the germline ends. DNA for the CDR3: TGTGCCAGCAGCTTAACGCTACAGGGTACCGGGGAGCTGTTTTTT. Translation: CASSLTLQGTGELFF.

This clonotype occurred many times. V usage is TRBV19 and J usage is TRBJ1-1; D remains unclear. The V and J ends lost 0 bases and 7 bases respectively, with 9 bases between them. This CDR3 has 13 amino acids. Germline loops: CDR1 LNHDA, CDR2 SQIVND (reference sequence). The DNA for the CDR3 is TGTGCCAGTAGTATAGATACAGCCGTTGAAGCTTTCTTT. It specifies CASSIDTAVEAFF.

This clonotype was observed many times. The chain has TRBV20-1 and TRBJ1-2; maybe TRBD1 (6 bases). The CDR3 is 14 amino acids. V lost 2 bases and J lost 4, with 14 bases in between. Germline V CDR1 and CDR2: DFQATT, SNEGSKA (reference sequence). The CDR3, as DNA: TGCAGTGCTAGAACGCAAACAGGGAGCTATGGCTACACCTTC. This gives the protein CSARTQTGSYGYTF.